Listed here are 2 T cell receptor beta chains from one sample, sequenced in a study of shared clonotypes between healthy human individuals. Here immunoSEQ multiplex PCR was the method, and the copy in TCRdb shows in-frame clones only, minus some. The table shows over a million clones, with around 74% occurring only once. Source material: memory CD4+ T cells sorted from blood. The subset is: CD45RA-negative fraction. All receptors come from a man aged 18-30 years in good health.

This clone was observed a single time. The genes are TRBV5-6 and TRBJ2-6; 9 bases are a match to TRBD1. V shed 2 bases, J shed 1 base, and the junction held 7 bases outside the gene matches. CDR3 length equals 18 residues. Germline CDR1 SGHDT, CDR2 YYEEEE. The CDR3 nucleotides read TGTGCCAGCAGCTTACAGGGGGCGGGAGAATCTGGGGCCAACGTCCTGACTTTC. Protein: CASSLQGAGESGANVLTF.

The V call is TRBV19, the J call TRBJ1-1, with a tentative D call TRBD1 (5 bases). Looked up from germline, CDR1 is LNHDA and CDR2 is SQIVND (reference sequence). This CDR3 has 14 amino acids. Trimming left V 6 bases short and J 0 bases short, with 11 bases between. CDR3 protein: CASSPGRVNTEAFF. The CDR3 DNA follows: TGTGCCAGTAGCCCGGGACGGGTGAACACTGAAGCTTTCTTT.